This TCR beta chain was identified in a study of shared clonotypes between healthy human individuals. Concerning this clone: The sample holds other DNA sequences that translate to the same CDR3.

V gave up 4 bases and J gave up 5 bases; unmatched junction bases: 5. CDR3 length: 15 residues. The germline V gene encodes CDR1 SGHRS and CDR2 YFSETQ. Per the study methods: ImmunoSEQ output held junction-only sequences without quality scores, so filtering differed. Sequencing was performed with immunoSEQ multiplex PCR; in TCRdb, only in-frame clones are kept and a portion is missing. The V and J calls and clone size were taken over from that table, and D and trimming were inferred from the DNA. The sample shows about 2 million clones, around 95% of them seen only once. Nashville, Tennessee was home to all donors, who were Caucasian adults. The study separated CD4+ cells into CD45RA+ naive and CD45RA-negative memory subsets.

Material for sequencing was naive CD4+ T cells sorted from blood. This sample's subset: CD45RA+ positively selected. The chain joins TRBV5-1 to TRBJ2-1, with TRBD2 matching over 11 bases. The TCR comes from a man between 18 and 35 years old in good health. DNA of the CDR3: TGCGCCAGCAGCCCCGGGACTAGCGGTAACAATGAGCAGTTCTTC. Protein product: CASSPGTSGNNEQFF.